These 21 T cell receptor beta chains were sequenced from one sample in a study of blood T cell repertoires in COVID-19. Data came from immunoSEQ multiplex PCR; TCRdb stores just in-frame clones and leaves some out. The data show 140,000 or so clones, approximately 85% seen once. Sequencing input: peripheral blood. The receptor set was obtained from a woman aged 80 or older with acute or convalescent COVID-19.

V is TRBV27 and J is TRBJ1-3; TRBD1 is a possible D gene (6 bases). Looked up from germline, CDR1 is MNHEY and CDR2 is SMNVEV (reference sequence). The CDR3 is 18 residues long. Trimming cost V 6 bases and J 3 bases, with 24 bases left between them. CDR3 amino acids: CASSHPQGWKSHGNTIYF. CDR3 nucleotide sequence: TGTGCCAGCAGCCACCCACAGGGATGGAAGTCGCATGGAAACACCATATATTTT.

The V and J genes are TRBV7-9 and TRBJ2-3, with 9 bases that match TRBD1. Germline trimming cut 0 bases from V and 2 bases from J; bases unmatched to any gene: 3. The CDR3 runs to 16 residues. CDR1 and CDR2 from the germline V gene are SEHNR and FQNEAQ (reference sequence). In DNA form, the CDR3 reads TGTGCCAGCAGCTTAGCTCGGGACAGGGCCACAGATACGCAGTATTTT. Protein: CASSLARDRATDTQYF.

The chain joins TRBV28 to TRBJ2-7; 12 bases map to TRBD1. Germline loops: CDR1 MDHEN, CDR2 SYDVKM. V shed 5 bases, J shed 0 bases, and the junction held 5 bases outside the gene matches. The CDR3 has 16 amino acids. The CDR3 DNA sequence: TGTGCCAGCAGTGGGACAGGGGGCTGGGGCTCCTACGAGCAGTACTTC. Translating it yields CASSGTGGWGSYEQYF.

The CDR3 bases are TGTGCCAGCAGCTCTACAAGAACAGGGAGCTCTGGGGCCAACGTCCTGACTTTC. Encoded protein: CASSSTRTGSSGANVLTF. The chain has TRBV7-9 and TRBJ2-6; D is possibly TRBD1 (6 bases). The CDR3 length is 18 residues. Trimming cost V 4 bases and J 0 bases, with 16 bases left between them. Germline-derived CDR1 and CDR2 are SEHNR and FQNEAQ (reference sequence).

The V call is TRBV2, the J call TRBJ2-1, with 9 bases fitting TRBD2. This CDR3 contains 15 residues. Germline-derived CDR1 and CDR2 are SNHLY and FYNNEI. The ends lost 8 bases at V and 9 bases at J; junction bases unmatched: 14. CDR3 sequence reads: CASSGLAPLTGEQFF. CDR3 DNA sequence: TGTGCCAGCTCGGGACTAGCACCTCTTACGGGTGAGCAGTTCTTC.

This chain connects TRBV15 to TRBJ2-2; D not certain. There are 14 residues in the CDR3. V was trimmed by 0 bases and J by 5 bases, leaving 7 bases between them. From germline, CDR1 is LNHNV and CDR2 YYDKDF (reference sequence). The CDR3 region has the DNA TGTGCCACCAGCAGAGAGTCCAGAACCGGGGAGCTGTTTTTT. Amino acids: CATSRESRTGELFF.

The chain employs TRBV27 and TRBJ2-1, with TRBD1 matching over 12 bases. CDR1 is MNHEY and CDR2 is SMNVEV in the germline V gene (reference sequence). Trimming cost V 5 bases and J 10 bases; bases outside gene matches: 6. The CDR3 covers 14 residues. The CDR3: CASSPGQGAREQFF. CDR3 nucleotides: TGTGCCAGCAGTCCGGGACAGGGGGCGCGAGAGCAGTTCTTC.

The rearrangement links TRBV6-5 to TRBJ1-2; 7 nucleotides agree with TRBD1. V dropped 8 bases and J dropped 8; count of bases not matched to a gene: 11. This CDR3 has 13 residues. CDR1 and CDR2 from the germline V gene are MNHEY and SVGAGI. CDR3 in DNA: TGTGCCAGCGGCTACAGGGGTACTGGCGGCTACACCTTC. Translation gives CASGYRGTGGYTF.

The genes are TRBV5-6 and TRBJ2-1; D is unclear. Trimming took off 4 bases at V and 8 bases at J, with 16 bases between the two ends. Germline-derived CDR1 and CDR2 are SGHDT and YYEEEE. The CDR3 spans 14 residues. CDR3 amino acids: CASSREMSGYEQFF. As DNA, the CDR3 is TGTGCCAGCAGCCGAGAGATGTCAGGATATGAGCAGTTCTTC.

CDR3 sequence reads: CASRNTFYGNTIYF. The CDR3 nucleotides read TGTGCCAGCAGAAACACCTTTTACGGAAACACCATATATTTT. The chain links TRBV2 to TRBJ1-3, with D unresolved. CDR3 length equals 14 residues. The V end lost 6 bases, the J end lost 4 bases, and 13 bases lay between the germline ends. CDR1 SNHLY and CDR2 FYNNEI come from the germline V gene.

The V gene is TRBV2, the J gene TRBJ2-1; D remains unclear. This CDR3 region has 15 residues. V was shortened by 5 bases and J by 10 bases, with 21 bases between the two germline ends. Germline CDR1 reads SNHLY; CDR2 reads FYNNEI. The CDR3, as DNA: TGTGCCAGCAGTCAAGACGTAGATCCGGTCCGGGAGCAGTTCTTC. Its translation is CASSQDVDPVREQFF. Drawing the rest from reference TRBV2 and TRBJ2-1, the complete variable domain is EPEVTQTPSHQVTQMGQEVILRCVPISNHLYFYWYRQILGQKVEFLVSFYNNEISEKSEIFDDQFSVERPDGSNFTLKIRSTKLEDSAMYFCASSQDVDPVREQFFGPGTRLTVL.

V gene TRBV11-3 combines with J gene TRBJ2-1; 11 positions match TRBD2. Germline V gene lookup returns CDR1 SGHNT and CDR2 YENEEA. This CDR3 has 19 residues. Unmatched junction bases numbered 11, after V lost 0 bases and J lost 4 bases. The CDR3 DNA reads TGTGCCAGCAGCTTAGACCCAGGGGGTAGACTAGCGGGGTACAATGAGCAGTTCTTC. This gives the protein CASSLDPGGRLAGYNEQFF.

V is TRBV28 and J is TRBJ1-2; possible D gene TRBD1, 5 bases. This CDR3 has 13 amino acids. Germline V gene sequence: CDR1 MDHEN, CDR2 SYDVKM. The V and J ends lost 5 bases and 4 bases respectively, with 11 bases between them. The CDR3 reads CASSNGQLYGYTF. As DNA, the CDR3 is TGTGCCAGCAGTAATGGACAACTCTATGGCTACACCTTC.

The chain carries TRBV29-1 and TRBJ2-7; 10 bases line up with TRBD1. Germline V CDR1 and CDR2: SQVTM, ANQGSEA. This CDR3 comprises 15 residues. V dropped 1 base and J dropped 7; count of bases not matched to a gene: 10. As DNA, the CDR3 is TGCAGCGTTGAAGGGGGACAGGGGCCTTCCTGGGAGCAGTACTTC. This encodes CSVEGGQGPSWEQYF.

The CDR3: CASSFLGGSMVLEAFF. The CDR3 DNA reads TGTGCCAGCAGTTTCCTGGGGGGGTCGATGGTCCTTGAAGCTTTCTTT. The rearrangement joins TRBV28 to TRBJ1-1; a possible D gene is TRBD1 (5 bases). The CDR3 runs 16 residues. V dropped 3 bases and J dropped 7 bases, with 21 bases sitting between them. Germline CDR1 MDHEN, CDR2 SYDVKM. Supplemented by reference TRBV28 and TRBJ1-1, the full variable domain reads DVKVTQSSRYLVKRTGEKVFLECVQDMDHENMFWYRQDPGLGLRLIYFSYDVKMKEKGDIPEGYSVSREKKERFSLILESASTNQTSMYLCASSFLGGSMVLEAFFGQGTRLTVV.

This clone has just a few counts. The CDR3 nucleotides read TGTGCCAGCAGCTTAGTGGCCGGGTCCGGGGCCAACGTCCTGACTTTC. Amino acid sequence: CASSLVAGSGANVLTF. The V and J genes are TRBV7-2 and TRBJ2-6; unclear D gene. Germline V CDR1 and CDR2: SGHTA, FQGNSA. The CDR3 spans 16 residues. V was pared by 1 base and J by 4 bases, with 11 bases between.

The chain is built from TRBV20-1 and TRBJ1-1; D is unclear. Germline loops: CDR1 DFQATT, CDR2 SNEGSKA (reference sequence). This CDR3 is 11 amino acids long. The V and J ends lost 5 bases and 6 bases respectively, with 10 bases between them. CDR3 in DNA: TGCAGTGCTGACGGGTGGGCTGAAGCTTTCTTT. This encodes CSADGWAEAFF.

The rearrangement uses TRBV19 and TRBJ2-7; the match to TRBD1 covers 7 bases. This CDR3 contains 13 residues. V gave up 3 bases and J gave up 2 bases; unmatched junction bases: 1. Germline loops: CDR1 LNHDA, CDR2 SQIVND (reference sequence). The CDR3 spells CASSMGQTYEQYF. DNA for the CDR3: TGTGCCAGTAGTATGGGACAGACCTACGAGCAGTACTTC.

The chain links TRBV10-1 to TRBJ1-2, with unresolved D. CDR1 WNHNN and CDR2 SYGVQD come from the germline V gene (reference sequence). There are 12 residues in the CDR3. V shed 2 bases and J shed 8 bases, with 9 bases lying between them. The CDR3 DNA reads as TGCGCCAGCAGTGAGAGCCTAGACGGCTACACCTTC. Amino acid sequence: CASSESLDGYTF.

This clone was seen ten or more times. This chain joins TRBV5-1 and TRBJ1-6, with D unclear. The CDR3 extends over 16 amino acids. CDR1 and CDR2 from the germline V gene are SGHRS and YFSETQ. Trimming stripped 4 bases from V and 1 base from J, with 12 bases between. This chain's CDR3 is CASSRGKGSYNSPLHF. DNA of the CDR3: TGCGCCAGCAGCCGAGGGAAAGGGTCCTATAATTCACCCCTCCACTTT.

The chain uses TRBV27 and TRBJ2-3, with D unresolved. V lost 0 bases and J lost 0, with 13 bases in between. Germline V CDR1 and CDR2: MNHEY, SMNVEV (reference sequence). The CDR3 has 17 amino acids. The CDR3 reads CASSLSEGGLSTDTQYF. CDR3 sequence (DNA): TGTGCCAGCAGTTTATCGGAAGGCGGCTTAAGCACAGATACGCAGTATTTT.